The source of this TCR beta chain is a study of blood T cell repertoires in COVID-19. Germline CDR1 SNHLY, CDR2 FYNNEI. This CDR3 comprises 14 residues. Worth noting for this clone: Relative to the germline gene, one junction end is altered; a read error may explain this.

Here immunoSEQ multiplex PCR was the method, and the copy in TCRdb shows in-frame clones only, minus some. The sample records 180,000 or so clones, approximately 88% being singletons. The sequence derives from a woman aged 55-70 years who had recovered from COVID-19. Sequencing was done on a sample of PBMCs or T cells enriched from blood (not recorded which). This chain connects TRBV2 to TRBJ1-2, with 10 bases lining up with TRBD1. The CDR3: CASTERTGGFGYTF. In nucleotides, the CDR3 is TGTGCCAGCACTGAAAGGACAGGGGGATTTGGCTACACCTTC.